This T cell receptor beta chain is drawn from a study of blood T cell repertoires in COVID-19. Clones were sequenced by immunoSEQ multiplex PCR, and TCRdb holds only the in-frame ones, with some missing. The sample lists fewer than 300,000 clones; about 85% were seen once. Germline loops: CDR1 MRHNA, CDR2 SNTAGT. The CDR3 spans 16 residues. The V segment lost 0 bases and the J segment 4 bases; nucleotides outside the gene matches: 2. Patients in Seattle were enrolled during active infection, then followed longitudinally. This chain connects TRBV6-4 to TRBJ2-3, with TRBD1 identical over 12 bases. The receptor was derived from a human donor with COVID-19, enrolled during active disease. The donor label of this sample is uncertain. Sequenced input: peripheral blood. This chain's CDR3 is CASSDSGTGGPDTQYF. DNA for the CDR3: TGTGCCAGCAGTGACTCGGGGACAGGGGGCCCAGATACGCAGTATTTT.